This T cell receptor (beta chain) was obtained from a study of early T cells in non-severe SARS-CoV-2 infection. In the library, individual cDNA molecules carried attached unique molecular identifiers. From the 5' RACE reads, TCRdb called clonotypes with MiXCR, one entry per CDR3 protein. Of about 100,000 distinct CDR3 sequences listed, 11% are singletons. Germline trimming cut 3 bases from V and 6 bases from J; bases unmatched to any gene: 9. The germline V gene encodes CDR1 MNHNS and CDR2 SASEGT. CDR3 length: 15 amino acids. The specimen was whole blood. The sequence was obtained from an adult who was a healthcare worker with PCR-confirmed SARS-CoV-2 infection or an uninfected control (not recorded which). V is TRBV6-1 and J is TRBJ2-7; TRBD1 matches 9 bases. The DNA of the CDR3 is TGTGCCAGCAGTGACATTACAGGGGGCCGGGGCGAGCAGTACTTC. Its translation is CASSDITGGRGEQYF.